The clone carrying this TCR beta chain has only one observation. How the authors handled the data: Reference gene primer amplification yielded estimated nucleated cell counts. Profiled with immunoSEQ multiplex PCR; TCRdb holds only in-frame clones, not every one. Clone size and the V and J calls come from that table; the DNA yielded D and trimming. Here the sample spans roughly 73,000 clones, about 82% being singletons. The data stem from a study of blood T cell repertoires in COVID-19. Across the whole study: Sources were T cells, B-cell-depleted T cells, or PBMCs; the material itself was cDNA or gDNA.

Germline-derived CDR1 and CDR2 are SEHNR and FQNEAQ (reference sequence). The CDR3 consists of 16 residues. V gave up 2 bases and J gave up 11 bases, with 19 bases separating them. The sequence derives from a woman aged 55-70 years with acute or convalescent COVID-19. Sequenced: peripheral blood. The chain has TRBV7-9 and TRBJ1-6, with D uncertain. For the CDR3, the DNA is TGTGCCAGCAGCTTAAGCCCCGCAGGTGATGGGCCACCCCTCCACTTT. Protein product: CASSLSPAGDGPPLHF.